This T cell receptor beta chain was found in a study of blood T cell repertoires in COVID-19. Across the whole study: The samples span acute and convalescent COVID-19 from the United States, Italy and Spain.

The count of this clone is one. Those enrolled, adults aged roughly 18 to 95 years, came from fewer than 25 US areas. Recovered participants had two consecutive negative NP/OP PCR tests, healthcare professional clearance, or symptom resolution. Here immunoSEQ multiplex PCR was the method, and the copy in TCRdb shows in-frame clones only, minus some. The table lists some 530,000 clones, around 85% of them singletons, with 8.3% in the top ten. This CDR3 is 15 amino acids long. V was clipped by 0 bases and J by 5 bases, with 13 bases between them. Per the germline V gene, CDR1 is ENHRY and CDR2 is SYGVKD.

The sample was PBMCs or T cells enriched from blood (not recorded which). This rearrangement joins TRBV10-3 to TRBJ1-1, with TRBD1 as a possible D gene (6 bases). This receptor was identified in a woman aged 60-75 years who had recovered from COVID-19. CDR3 loop: CAISESGQGRTEAFF. The DNA for the CDR3 is TGTGCCATCAGTGAGTCGGGTCAGGGGCGGACTGAAGCTTTCTTT.